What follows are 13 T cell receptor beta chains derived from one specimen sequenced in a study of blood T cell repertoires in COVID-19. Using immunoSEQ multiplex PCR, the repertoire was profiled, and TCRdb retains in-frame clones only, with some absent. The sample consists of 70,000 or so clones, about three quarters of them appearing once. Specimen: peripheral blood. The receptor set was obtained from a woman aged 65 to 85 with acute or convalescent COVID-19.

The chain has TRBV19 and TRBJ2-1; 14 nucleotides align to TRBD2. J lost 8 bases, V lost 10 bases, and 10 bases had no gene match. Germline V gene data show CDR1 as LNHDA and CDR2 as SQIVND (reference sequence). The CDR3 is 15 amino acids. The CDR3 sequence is CATQGGLAGEDEQFF. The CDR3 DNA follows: TGTGCCACCCAAGGGGGACTAGCGGGAGAGGATGAGCAGTTCTTC.

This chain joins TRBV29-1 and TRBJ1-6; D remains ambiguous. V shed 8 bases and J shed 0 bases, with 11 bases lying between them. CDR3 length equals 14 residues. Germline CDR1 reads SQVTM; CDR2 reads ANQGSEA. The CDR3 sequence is CSSHNGSYNSPLHF. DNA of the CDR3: TGCAGCTCCCATAACGGCTCCTATAATTCACCCCTCCACTTT.

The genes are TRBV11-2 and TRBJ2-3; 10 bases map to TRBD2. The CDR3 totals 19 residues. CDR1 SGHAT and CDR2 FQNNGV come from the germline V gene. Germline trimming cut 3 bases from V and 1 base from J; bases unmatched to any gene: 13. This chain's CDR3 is CASSFPLAGSGRGTDTQYF. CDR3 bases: TGTGCCAGCAGCTTCCCACTAGCGGGATCCGGCCGGGGCACAGATACGCAGTATTTT. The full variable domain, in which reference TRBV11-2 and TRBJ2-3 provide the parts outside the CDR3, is EAGVAQSPRYKIIEKRQSVAFWCNPISGHATLYWYQQILGQGPKLLIQFQNNGVVDDSQLPKDRFSAERLKGVDSTLKIQPAKLEDSAVYLCASSFPLAGSGRGTDTQYFGPGTRLTVL.

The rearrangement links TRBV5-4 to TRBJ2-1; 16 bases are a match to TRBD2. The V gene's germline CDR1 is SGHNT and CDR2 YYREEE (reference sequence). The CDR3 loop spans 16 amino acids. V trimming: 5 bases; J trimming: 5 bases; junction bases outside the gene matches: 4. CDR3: CASRLGTSGRDNEQFF. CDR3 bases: TGTGCCAGCAGACTAGGGACTAGCGGGAGGGACAATGAGCAGTTCTTC.

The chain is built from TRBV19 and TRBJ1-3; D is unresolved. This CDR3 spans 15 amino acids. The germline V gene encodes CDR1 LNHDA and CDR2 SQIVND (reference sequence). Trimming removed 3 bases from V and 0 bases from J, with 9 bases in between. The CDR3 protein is CASSISESSGNTIYF. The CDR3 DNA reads TGTGCCAGTAGTATTTCGGAGAGCTCTGGAAACACCATATATTTT.

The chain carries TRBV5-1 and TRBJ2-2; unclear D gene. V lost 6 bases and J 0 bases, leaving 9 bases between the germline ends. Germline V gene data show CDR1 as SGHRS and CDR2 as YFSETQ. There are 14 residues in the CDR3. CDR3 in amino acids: CASNHSPNTGELFF. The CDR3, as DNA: TGCGCCAGCAATCACAGCCCGAACACCGGGGAGCTGTTTTTT.

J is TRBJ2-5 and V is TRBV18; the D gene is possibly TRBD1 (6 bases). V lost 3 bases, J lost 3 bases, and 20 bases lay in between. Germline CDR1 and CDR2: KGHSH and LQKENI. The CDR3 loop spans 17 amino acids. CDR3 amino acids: CASSPLGALVSKETQYF. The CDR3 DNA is TGTGCCAGCTCACCTTTGGGGGCATTGGTGTCAAAAGAGACCCAGTACTTC.

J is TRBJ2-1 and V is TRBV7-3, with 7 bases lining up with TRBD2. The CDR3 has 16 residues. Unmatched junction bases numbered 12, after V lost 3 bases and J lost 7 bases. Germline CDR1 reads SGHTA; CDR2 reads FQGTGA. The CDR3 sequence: CASSFGRRAGLNEQFF. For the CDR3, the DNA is TGTGCCAGCAGCTTTGGGAGAAGGGCGGGACTAAATGAGCAGTTCTTC. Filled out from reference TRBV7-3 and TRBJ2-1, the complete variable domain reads GAGVSQTPSNKVTEKGKYVELRCDPISGHTALYWYRQSLGQGPEFLIYFQGTGAADDSGLPNDRFFAVRPEGSVSTLKIQRTERGDSAVYLCASSFGRRAGLNEQFFGPGTRLTVL.

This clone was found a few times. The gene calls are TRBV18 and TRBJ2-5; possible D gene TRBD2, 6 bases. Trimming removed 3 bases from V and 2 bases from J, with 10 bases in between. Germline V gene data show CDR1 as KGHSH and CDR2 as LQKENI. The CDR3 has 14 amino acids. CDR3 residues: CASSPVGGQETQYF. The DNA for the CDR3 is TGTGCCAGCTCACCGGTTGGGGGGCAAGAGACCCAGTACTTC.

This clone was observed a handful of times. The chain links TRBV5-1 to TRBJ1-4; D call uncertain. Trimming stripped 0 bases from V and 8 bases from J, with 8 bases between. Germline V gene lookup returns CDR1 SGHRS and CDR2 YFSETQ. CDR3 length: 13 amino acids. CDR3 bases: TGCGCCAGCAGCTTGGCTGGGCAGGAAAAACTGTTTTTT. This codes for CASSLAGQEKLFF.

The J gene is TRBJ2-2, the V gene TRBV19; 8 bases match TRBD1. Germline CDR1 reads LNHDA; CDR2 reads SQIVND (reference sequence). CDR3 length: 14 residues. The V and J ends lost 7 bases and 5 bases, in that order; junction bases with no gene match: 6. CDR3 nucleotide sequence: TGTGCCAGTACCGGACAGGGCTGGACCGGGGAGCTGTTTTTT. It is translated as CASTGQGWTGELFF.

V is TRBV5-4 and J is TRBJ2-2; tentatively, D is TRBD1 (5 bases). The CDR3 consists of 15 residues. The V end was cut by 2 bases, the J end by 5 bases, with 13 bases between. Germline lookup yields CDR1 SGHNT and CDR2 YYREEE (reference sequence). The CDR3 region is CASSFEGVRTGELFF. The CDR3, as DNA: TGTGCCAGCAGCTTTGAAGGGGTTCGTACCGGGGAGCTGTTTTTT.

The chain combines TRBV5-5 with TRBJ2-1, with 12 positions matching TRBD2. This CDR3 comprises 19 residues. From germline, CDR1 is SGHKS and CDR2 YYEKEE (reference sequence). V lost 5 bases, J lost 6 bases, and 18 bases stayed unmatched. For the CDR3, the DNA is TGTGCCAGCAGTGAGCTTCCTCCTAGCGGGAGGGGTACCTTCAATGAGCAGTTCTTC. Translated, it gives CASSELPPSGRGTFNEQFF.